The clone carrying this T cell receptor (beta chain) occurred many times. What it binds is unknown. This CDR3 has 15 amino acids. V dropped 3 bases and J dropped 6 bases, with 15 bases sitting between them. TCRdb re-derived calls from the reads in MiXCR, one entry per CDR3 protein. In the table there are some 390,000 distinct CDR3 sequences, around a sixth of which are singletons. The data stem from a study of T cell repertoires in cytomegalovirus infection. Study-wide results and limits: CMV-specific TCR beta clonotypes restricted by HLA-C dominated the ex vivo response. Summed public TCR beta family frequency identified CMV carriers bearing the relevant HLA.

The sample comprised PBMCs. The clonotype originates from a human donor in good health (CMV status not recorded). Some clones in this sample may be carry-over from other donors' samples. The V call is TRBV12-3 or TRBV12-4, the J call TRBJ1-5; D is perhaps TRBD1 (5 bases). The CDR3 sequence is CASSLGGFASQPQHF. The DNA for the CDR3 is TGTGCCAGCAGTTTGGGGGGATTCGCCAGTCAGCCCCAGCATTTT.